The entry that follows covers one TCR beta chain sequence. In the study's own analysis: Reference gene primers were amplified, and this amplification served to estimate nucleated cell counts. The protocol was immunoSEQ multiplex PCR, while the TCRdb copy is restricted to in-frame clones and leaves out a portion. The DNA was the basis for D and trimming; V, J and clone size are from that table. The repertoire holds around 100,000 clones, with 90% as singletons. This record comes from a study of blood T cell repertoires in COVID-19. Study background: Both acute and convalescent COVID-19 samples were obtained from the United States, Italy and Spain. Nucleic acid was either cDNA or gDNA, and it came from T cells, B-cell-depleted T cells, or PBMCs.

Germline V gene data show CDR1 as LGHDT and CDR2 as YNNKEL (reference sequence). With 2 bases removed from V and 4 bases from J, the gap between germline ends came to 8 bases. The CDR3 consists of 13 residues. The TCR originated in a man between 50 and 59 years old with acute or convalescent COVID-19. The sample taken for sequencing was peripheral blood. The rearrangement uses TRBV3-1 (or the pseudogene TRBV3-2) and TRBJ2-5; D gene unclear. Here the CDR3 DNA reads TGTGCCAGCAGCCAATCGGGTGTAGAGACCCAGTACTTC. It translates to CASSQSGVETQYF.